This note documents a single T cell receptor (beta chain) sequence. No antigen is known for it. CDR1 is SEHNR, CDR2 FQNEAQ, per germline (reference sequence). This CDR3 is 14 amino acids long. Trimming shortened V by 4 bases and J by 6 bases, and 16 bases separated the two germline ends. The record originates from a study of OX40 agonist ivuxolimab in advanced cancers. Study overall: With ivuxolimab, an agonistic anti-OX40 (CD134) antibody, patients were treated. Study-level points and caveats: The mean number of expanded clones was higher in CD8+ T cells than in CD4+.

Some clones are missing from TCRdb's copy, which holds only in-frame ones; the method was immunoSEQ multiplex PCR. The sample holds approximately 90,000 clones, around 85% seen once. The source is an adult with an advanced solid tumor such as melanoma, head and neck, liver or kidney cancer. The rearrangement links TRBV7-9 to TRBJ2-7; possible D gene TRBD1, 5 bases. Sequenced material: CD4+ or CD8+ T cells sorted from blood, taken in a trial of the OX40 agonist ivuxolimab. The CDR3 coding sequence is TGTGCCAGCAGCTCCTGGCAGGGTAGCTCCGAGCAGTACTTC. This gives the protein CASSSWQGSSEQYF.